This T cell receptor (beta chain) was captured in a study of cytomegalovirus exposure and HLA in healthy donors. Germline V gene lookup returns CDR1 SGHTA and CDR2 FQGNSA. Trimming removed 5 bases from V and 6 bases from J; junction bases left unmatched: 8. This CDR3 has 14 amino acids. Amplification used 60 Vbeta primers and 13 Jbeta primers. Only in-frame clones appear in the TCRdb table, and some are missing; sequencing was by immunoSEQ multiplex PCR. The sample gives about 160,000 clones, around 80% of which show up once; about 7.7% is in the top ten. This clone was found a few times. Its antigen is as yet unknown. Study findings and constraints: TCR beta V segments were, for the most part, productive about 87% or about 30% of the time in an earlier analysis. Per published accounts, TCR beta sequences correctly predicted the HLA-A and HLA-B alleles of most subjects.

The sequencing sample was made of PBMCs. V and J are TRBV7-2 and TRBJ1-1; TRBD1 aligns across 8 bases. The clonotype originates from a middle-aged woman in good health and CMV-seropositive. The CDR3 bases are TGTGCCAGCAGCCCCCAGGGGGCGGTAGCTGAAGCTTTCTTT. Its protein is CASSPQGAVAEAFF.